Shown below are 10 T cell receptor beta chains from a single sample sequenced in a study of T cell clonality in common variable immunodeficiency. Study-wide results and limits: Fewer deletions and N-nucleotide insertions were reportedly seen in common variable immunodeficiency TCR beta sequences.

These receptors have no known antigen. Assay used: immunoSEQ multiplex PCR; TCRdb lists only in-frame clones, some missing. The sample has about 28,000 clones, none seen only once. Material: peripheral blood mononuclear cells. These receptors all come from a human donor with common variable immunodeficiency.

This clone was seen only a few times. This chain's CDR3 is CASSPGTGGFNEQFF. The covered CDR3 bases are TGTGCCAGCAGTCCCGGGACAGGGGGCTTCAATGAG. This chain uses TRBV2 with TRBJ2-1; 12 bases line up with TRBD1. The DNA ends 3 residues before the CDR3 does, and the rest of the CDR3 is filled in from the germline J gene. CDR3 length equals 15 residues. Germline V CDR1 and CDR2: SNHLY, FYNNEI. Germline trimming cut 5 bases from V and 6 bases from J; bases unmatched to any gene: 5.

Turning to this clone: From the germline J gene comes the end of the CDR3, since the read stops 3 residues before it. V and J are TRBV6-1 and TRBJ1-1, with TRBD1 identical over 7 bases. This CDR3 has 14 amino acids. Germline CDR1 is MNHNS and CDR2 is SASEGT. The CDR3 DNA, read in part, is TGTGCCAGCAGTGAACACGTACAGGGGCGGTCT. Translated: CASSEHVQGRS. The CDR3 in full is CASSEHVQGRSAFF.

This clone occurred many times. The missing CDR3 end, 3 residues past where the read stops, is filled in from the germline J gene. The chain has TRBV15 and TRBJ2-7; tentatively, D is TRBD1 (5 bases). V was trimmed by 0 bases and J by 2 bases, leaving 11 bases between them. The length of the CDR3 is 15 residues. Germline CDR1 and CDR2: LNHNV and YYDKDF (reference sequence). Incomplete CDR3 DNA: TGTGCCACCAGCAGAGATCGTCGGACAACCTACGAG. Translation gives CATSRDRRTTYE. The entire CDR3 protein reads CATSRDRRTTYEQYF. The full variable domain, its missing parts supplied by reference TRBV15 and TRBJ2-7, is DAMVIQNPRYQVTQFGKPVTLSCSQTLNHNVMYWYQQKSSQAPKLLFHYYDKDFNNEADTPDNFQSRRPNTSFCFLDIRSPGLGDTAMYLCATSRDRRTTYEQYFGPGTRLTVT.

About this clone itself: The sequenced fragment ends 3 residues before the CDR3 boundary, so the rest is inferred from the germline J gene. The genes are TRBV7-8 and TRBJ1-2; 7 bases agree with TRBD1. CDR1 is SGHVS and CDR2 is FQNEAQ in the germline V gene. This CDR3 comprises 12 residues. The V gene end was trimmed by 5 bases and the J gene end by 7 bases; junction bases not matched to a gene: 4. CDR3 loop: CASSTRQGGYTF. The sequenced part of the CDR3 DNA is TGTGCCAGCAGCACCCGACAGGGTGGC.

About this clone itself: Read data end 3 residues before the CDR3 end; the end is taken from the germline J gene. This chain connects TRBV10-2 to TRBJ2-1, with 8 bases identical to TRBD2. The V gene end was trimmed by 4 bases and the J gene end by 7 bases; junction bases not matched to a gene: 6. The germline V gene has CDR1 WSHSY and CDR2 SAAADI. CDR3 length: 14 amino acids. The CDR3 DNA, read in part, is TGCGCCAGCAGTGTGTCGGGGGGGCATAATGAG. Its protein product is CASSVSGGHNE. The CDR3 in full is CASSVSGGHNEQFF.

A remark on this clone: The read stops 3 residues short of the end of the CDR3; the missing end is completed from the germline J gene. The chain combines TRBV18 with TRBJ2-3; 7 bases align to TRBD1. This CDR3 has 16 amino acids. Germline CDR1 reads KGHSH; CDR2 reads LQKENI. Trimming took 4 bases from V and 2 from J; bases not matched to a gene: 9. CDR3 loop: CASSLQATGATDTQYF. Incomplete CDR3 DNA: TGTGCCAGCTCACTACAGGCAACAGGGGCCACAGATACG.

The sample holds a few counts of this clone. The read terminates 3 residues before the CDR3 end, so the remaining end is supplied by the germline J gene. V usage is TRBV19 and J usage is TRBJ2-7; no clear D gene. V gave up 5 bases and J gave up 2 bases, with 19 bases separating them. This CDR3 region has 16 residues. Germline assignment: CDR1 LNHDA and CDR2 SQIVND (reference sequence). The CDR3: CASSPRLGSPTYEQYF. The CDR3 DNA, read in part, is TGTGCCAGTAGTCCCCGGCTAGGCTCACCTACCTACGAG.

A remark on this clone: The CDR3 extends 3 residues past the end of the read, so its final part is completed from the germline J gene. V and J are TRBV20-1 and TRBJ2-7; maybe TRBD2 (5 bases). V was shortened by 1 base and J by 3 bases, with 16 bases between the two germline ends. Germline-derived CDR1 and CDR2 are DFQATT and SNEGSKA (reference sequence). The CDR3 spans 15 residues. CDR3 sequence reads: CSARVFRPGGYEQYF. The sequenced CDR3 bases are TGCAGTGCTAGAGTTTTTAGACCAGGAGGCTACGAG.

A note on this clone: Coverage ceases 3 residues before the CDR3 finishes, and the germline J gene fills in the end. V and J are TRBV7-2 and TRBJ2-7; D possibly corresponds to TRBD1 (5 bases). The germline V and J ends were trimmed by 5 bases and 3 bases, with 11 bases remaining between them. The V gene's germline CDR1 is SGHTA and CDR2 FQGNSA. The CDR3 is made up of 13 amino acids. The CDR3 spells CASSPPGYYEQYF. CDR3 DNA (partial): TGTGCCAGCAGCCCCCCAGGGTACTACGAG.

At least ten counts were recorded for this clone. The read stops 3 residues short of the end of the CDR3; the missing end is completed from the germline J gene. The gene calls are TRBV18 and TRBJ2-3, with D tentatively TRBD1 (6 bases). The germline CDR1 and CDR2 sequences are KGHSH and LQKENI. The CDR3 sequence is 12 residues long. Trimming took 6 bases from V and 4 from J, leaving 8 bases between them. Incomplete CDR3 DNA: TGTGCCAGCTCGGCAGGGGCAGATACG. The encoded protein is CASSAGADT. The CDR3, in full, reads CASSAGADTQYF. Looking up the rest from reference TRBV18 and TRBJ2-3 gives the full variable domain: NAGVMQNPRHLVRRRGQEARLRCSPMKGHSHVYWYRQLPEEGLKFMVYLQKENIIDESGMPKERFSAEFPKEGPSILRIQQVVRGDSAAYFCASSAGADTQYFGPGTRLTVL.